The 20 T cell receptor beta chains listed next were all sequenced from one sample in a study of shared clonotypes between healthy human individuals. This table comes from immunoSEQ multiplex PCR, and its TCRdb copy is limited to in-frame clones, with some not included. The sample has some 2.4 million clones, approximately 93% seen once; the top ten hold 0.36%. Sequencing was performed on naive CD4+ T cells from PBMCs. Subset: CD45RA+ positively selected. The source is a man aged 18 to 30 in good health. Some clones in this sample may be carry-over from other donors' samples.

V is TRBV6-5 and J is TRBJ2-2, with unresolved D. Deletions cut 2 bases from V and 7 bases from J, with 5 bases between. The CDR3 runs 12 residues. CDR1 and CDR2 from the germline V gene are MNHEY and SVGAGI. CDR3 in amino acids: CASSYPVGELFF. DNA of the CDR3: TGTGCCAGCAGTTACCCCGTCGGGGAGCTGTTTTTT.

The J gene is TRBJ2-2, the V gene TRBV7-6, with no clear D. Germline CDR1 is SGHVS and CDR2 is FNYEAQ. This CDR3 contains 16 residues. V was pared by 6 bases and J by 1 base, with 15 bases between. The DNA of the CDR3 is TGTGCCAGCAGGCTCATGATTTCAGGGAACACCGGGGAGCTGTTTTTT. Protein product: CASRLMISGNTGELFF.

The chain couples TRBV6-5 to TRBJ2-1, with D perhaps TRBD2 (6 bases). The germline CDR1 and CDR2 sequences are MNHEY and SVGAGI. The germline V and J ends were trimmed by 5 bases and 7 bases, with 6 bases remaining between them. The CDR3 spans 11 residues. CDR3 coding DNA: TGTGCCAGCAGTCGGGGGAATGAGCAGTTCTTC. Translation gives CASSRGNEQFF.

The V call is TRBV2, the J call TRBJ1-3; D is perhaps TRBD1 (6 bases). This CDR3 has 16 amino acids. V was shortened by 2 bases and J by 8 bases, with 19 bases between the two germline ends. Per germline, CDR1 SNHLY and CDR2 FYNNEI. The CDR3 DNA reads as TGTGCCAGCAGTGAATACGAGGGGGAACCCCGGGACACCATATATTTT. This encodes CASSEYEGEPRDTIYF.

J is TRBJ2-1 and V is TRBV4-1; D might be TRBD2 (7 bases). V was shortened by 6 bases and J by 7 bases, with 19 bases between the two germline ends. Germline CDR1 reads MGHRA; CDR2 reads YSYEKL. This CDR3 contains 15 residues. The CDR3 here is CASRRTWTAGNEQFF. CDR3 DNA sequence: TGCGCCAGCAGACGTACCTGGACAGCGGGGAATGAGCAGTTCTTC.

The chain couples TRBV28 to TRBJ2-7; tentative D call: TRBD2 (6 bases). There are 15 residues in the CDR3. V gave up 4 bases and J gave up 5 bases, with 18 bases separating them. The germline gives CDR1 MDHEN, CDR2 SYDVKM. The CDR3 region is CASSSLGGRSHEQYF. CDR3 sequence (DNA): TGTGCCAGCAGTTCCCTCGGAGGGAGAAGCCACGAGCAGTACTTC.

This sequence joins TRBV10-3 and TRBJ2-5; 7 bases line up with TRBD1. V lost 8 bases and J lost 2; bases outside the gene matches: 8. The CDR3 is 14 amino acids. Per germline, CDR1 ENHRY and CDR2 SYGVKD. The CDR3, as DNA: TGTGCCATCGGACGGACAGGCGGGCAAGAGACCCAGTACTTC. This sequence encodes CAIGRTGGQETQYF.

This chain links TRBV28 with TRBJ1-5; the D is unclear. Germline CDR1 MDHEN, CDR2 SYDVKM. The CDR3 has 13 amino acids. The V and J ends lost 10 bases and 5 bases respectively, with 15 bases between them. The CDR3 spells CATRVGGYQPQHF. CDR3 DNA sequence: TGTGCCACGCGGGTCGGTGGCTATCAGCCCCAGCATTTT.

CDR3 in DNA: TGTGCCAGCAGACAGGGGGGTCAAGAGACCCAGTACTTC. This translates into CASRQGGQETQYF. The gene calls are TRBV28 and TRBJ2-5; TRBD1 matches at 8 bases. The V and J ends lost 6 bases and 2 bases, in that order; junction bases with no gene match: 2. The germline CDR1 and CDR2 sequences are MDHEN and SYDVKM. This CDR3 is 13 amino acids long.

The V gene is TRBV9, the J gene TRBJ2-5; D is perhaps TRBD2 (5 bases). Trimming shortened V by 4 bases and J by 1 base, and 14 bases separated the two germline ends. The CDR3 sequence is 15 residues long. Germline CDR1 reads SGDLS; CDR2 reads YYNGEE. For the CDR3, the DNA is TGTGCCAGCAGCTCCCGGGGTCTTTCCCAAGAGACCCAGTACTTC. Translation gives CASSSRGLSQETQYF. Full variable domain (missing parts from reference TRBV9 and TRBJ2-5): DSGVTQTPKHLITATGQRVTLRCSPRSGDLSVYWYQQSLDQGLQFLIQYYNGEERAKGNILERFSAQQFPDLHSELNLSSLELGDSALYFCASSSRGLSQETQYFGPGTRLLVL.

Worth noting for this clone: Within the sample, other DNA sequences also encode this same CDR3. This chain joins TRBV5-1 and TRBJ1-1; D uncertain. The CDR3 extends over 13 amino acids. V gave up 2 bases and J gave up 1 base, with 6 bases separating them. Germline lookup yields CDR1 SGHRS and CDR2 YFSETQ. CDR3 amino acids: CASSFTANTEAFF. The CDR3 DNA follows: TGCGCCAGCAGCTTTACGGCGAACACTGAAGCTTTCTTT.

A remark on this clone: The junction does not match germline at one end; this may be a read error. The V call is TRBV14, the J call TRBJ1-1, with D possibly matching TRBD1 (5 bases). Germline CDR1 and CDR2: SGHDN and FVKESK. This CDR3 has 12 amino acids. The CDR3 reads CASPSLDTKAFF. The DNA for the CDR3 is TGTGCCAGTCCCTCCTTGGACACTAAAGCTTTCTTT.

The sample holds one count of this clone. The CDR3 reads CASSLGAAGGTIYF. The DNA for the CDR3 is TGTGCCAGCAGCTTGGGGGCAGCCGGTGGCACCATATATTTT. The genes are TRBV5-8 and TRBJ1-3; D not resolved. The V and J ends lost 0 bases and 9 bases respectively, with 13 bases between them. This CDR3 is 14 amino acids long. Germline CDR1 is SGHTS and CDR2 is YDEGEE.

The chain joins TRBV4-1 to TRBJ1-2; D perhaps matches TRBD1 (5 bases). Trimming pared 3 bases from V and 2 bases from J, leaving 7 bases between. The CDR3 extends over 13 amino acids. Germline V gives CDR1 MGHRA, CDR2 YSYEKL. In nucleotides, the CDR3 is TGCGCCAGCAGCCAGGGACCCAACTATGGCTACACCTTC. It translates to CASSQGPNYGYTF.

This chain joins TRBV5-1 and TRBJ1-3; 7 bases are a match to TRBD1. This CDR3 region has 14 residues. J was trimmed by 7 bases and V by 3 bases; bases with no gene match: 7. Germline CDR1 reads SGHRS; CDR2 reads YFSETQ. CDR3 protein: CASSSTGVANTIYF. In DNA form, the CDR3 reads TGCGCCAGCAGCTCCACAGGGGTAGCCAACACCATATATTTT.

V is TRBV29-1 and J is TRBJ2-1; unclear D gene. CDR3 length: 13 amino acids. The germline V and J ends were trimmed by 6 bases and 4 bases, with 13 bases remaining between them. The germline gives CDR1 SQVTM, CDR2 ANQGSEA. The CDR3 spells CSVGTDTYNEQFF. CDR3 nucleotides: TGCAGCGTCGGCACAGACACATACAATGAGCAGTTCTTC.

The table lists this clone with a count of one. The chain employs TRBV6-5 and TRBJ1-1; no firm D call. Germline CDR1 MNHEY, CDR2 SVGAGI. CDR3 length equals 12 residues. V shed 6 bases and J shed 4 bases, with 9 bases lying between them. CDR3 in DNA: TGTGCCAGCAGGGGCCCTACCACTGAAGCTTTCTTT. It yields the protein CASRGPTTEAFF.

As DNA, the CDR3 is TGTGCCAGCCTTTCAGGGGGCGCGTTGGCTGAAGCTTTCTTT. Translation gives CASLSGGALAEAFF. The chain has TRBV28 and TRBJ1-1; 8 positions match TRBD1. The CDR3 consists of 14 residues. V was clipped by 8 bases and J by 6 bases; unmatched bases: 11. Germline V gene data show CDR1 as MDHEN and CDR2 as SYDVKM.

The chain links TRBV11-3 to TRBJ2-1, with no clear D. The V end lost 2 bases, the J end lost 0 bases, and 8 bases lay between the germline ends. Germline CDR1 SGHNT, CDR2 YENEEA. This CDR3 contains 15 residues. In nucleotides, the CDR3 is TGTGCCAGCAGCTTAAGGCTTTCCTCCTACAATGAGCAGTTCTTC. It specifies CASSLRLSSYNEQFF. Full variable domain (rest looked up from reference TRBV11-3 and TRBJ2-1): EAGVVQSPRYKIIEKKQPVAFWCNPISGHNTLYWYLQNLGQGPELLIRYENEEAVDDSQLPKDRFSAERLKGVDSTLKIQPAELGDSAVYLCASSLRLSSYNEQFFGPGTRLTVL.

About this clone: The sample carries other DNA sequences with the same CDR3. The chain is built from TRBV28 and TRBJ1-2; D not resolved. The germline CDR1 and CDR2 sequences are MDHEN and SYDVKM. The length of the CDR3 is 12 residues. The germline V and J ends were trimmed by 2 bases and 2 bases, with 3 bases remaining between them. This chain's CDR3 is CASSLRNYGYTF. CDR3 bases: TGTGCCAGCAGTTTAAGAAACTATGGCTACACCTTC.